This T cell receptor (beta chain) derives from a study of human T cells and chemical hapten exposure (dated by TCRdb to the early 2020s). With regard to the full study: For sensitization, 2% DPC in acetone was applied to a roughly 2 cm by roughly 2 cm area of upper inner arm skin. Throughout the study period of 20 to 25 weeks, patients also received therapeutic DPC doses to the scalp every week. Patch testing was performed on the upper back with Finn chambers containing 0.01% DPC, and the patch tests were scored after 6 days according to International Contact Dermatitis Research Group standards. Most of the patients in the cohort were female, and the cohort covered alopecia areata with under or over 50% scalp involvement, alopecia totalis and alopecia universalis. Libraries were combined into a pool for sequencing, and differences in TCR yield between samples came mainly from small differences in library volumes within the pool. The study tracked peripheral blood TCR repertoire changes in vivo during primary and secondary sensitization to the hapten diphenylcyclopropenone (DPC) in alopecia patients. Blood was sampled from patients pre-sensitization (week 0) and at 2, 6 and about 24 weeks after DPC sensitization. Blood for TCR sequencing was provided by twenty-nine alopecia patients at one to four time points (pre-sensitization, 2, 6 and 24 weeks).

A note on this clonotype: Its target antigen remains unknown. Per-base quality was not reported, and no clone a single base away is much larger than it.

The sample's time point, from its label and the paper: patch test 3, about 24 weeks after DPC sensitization. Taken with the paper, the label for treatment or condition translates to: therapeutic diphenylcyclopropenone sensitization with weekly scalp DPC. At every patch-test visit, the blood draw took place before the patch test was put on. Eligible patients were aged 18 to 70, diagnosed with alopecia, deemed suitable for DPC therapy, and excluded if pregnant. Total RNA was extracted from unfractionated whole blood collected in Tempus Blood RNA tubes. What the study reported, not specific to this receptor: A positive correlation was found between the number of PT1 expanded TCRs and patch test score, with significance reached at thresholds 8, 16 and 32 but not 4. Expanded TCRs formed significantly more large CDR3 similarity clusters than pre-sensitization or healthy control sets, consistent with antigen-driven responses. The number of TCRs above 1 in 1000 frequency did not change with DPC sensitization; there was no evidence of global repertoire structure alterations. After repeated subsampling, the strength of the expansion versus patch-test correlation and the threshold at which it became significant changed. Because all patients had alopecia, a presumed autoimmune disease, the immune response of the patients might differ from that of healthy individuals.

Library method: RACE. Instrument used: NextSeq 500. Library preparation attached unique molecular identifiers to individual cDNA molecules for quantitative, reproducible TCR counting. For every blood RNA sample, sequencing covered both the TCR alpha and TCR beta chains. Per the original workflow: The median number of TCRs per sample was over 85,000, ranging from roughly 20,000 to 700,000. V, J and CDR3 annotation of the TCR reads was carried out using the Decombinator software suite. For PS versus PT1 abundance plots, all samples were subsampled to the same number of TCRs (28,000). TCRs were defined as expanded if absent before sensitization and observed at least eight times at the 2-week time point. The public reads were reprocessed in TCRdb via fastp at Q25 and MiXCR, keeping in-frame beta chains. Entries are consolidated by CDR3 protein sequence, retaining the most common genes and DNA. TCRdb, not the authors, supplied the V and J calls. Here the sample has about 97,000 distinct CDR3 sequences; 25% to 30% occur a single time. The top ten clonotypes cover around 10% of the sample.

The CDR3 contains 14 residues, cysteine and phenylalanine counted. Only CDR3 DNA remains: 42 bases, in frame from the first base. For this chain, trimming is 4 bases at the V end and 1 base at the J end, and the number of junction bases without a gene match is 1. Based on the germline V gene, the CDR1 and CDR2 sequences are SGHRS and YFSETQ. The source of this sequence is a man aged 40-49 years with alopecia areata. Some clones in this sample may be carry-over from other donors' samples. The sequence is built from TRBV5-1 and TRBJ1-1; 10 junctional bases match TRBD1. The sequencing here drew on whole blood, taken in connection with sensitization to the hapten diphenylcyclopropenone (DPC). The encoded CDR3 is CASSRQGANTEAFF. In nucleotide form, the sequence is TGCGCCAGCAGCAGACAGGGGGCGAACACTGAAGCTTTCTTT.